Presented here are 9 T cell receptor beta chains from one specimen sequenced in a study of T and B cells in COVID-19 patients. TRB rearrangements were amplified by multiplex PCR with BIOMED2 TRB-A/B primers. TCRdb recomputed calls from the multiplex PCR reads with MiXCR, one row per CDR3 protein. This sample has 14,000 or so distinct CDR3 sequences, with about 28% found just once. From blood, about 250-500 ng of genomic DNA served as TRB template. The sample was blood. These TCRs come from a human donor who had recovered from COVID-19.

The chain is built from TRBV30 and TRBJ2-4; D remains unclear. The CDR3 is 10 residues long. Germline CDR1 and CDR2: GTSNPN and SVGIG (reference sequence). V shed 5 bases and J shed 7 bases, with 6 bases lying between them. The CDR3 region is CAWGTNIQYF. CDR3 nucleotide sequence: TGTGCCTGGGGAACTAACATTCAGTACTTC. Based on the CDR3 plus reference TRBV30 and TRBJ2-4, the full variable domain is SQTIHQWPATLVQPVGSPLSLECTVEGTSNPNLYWYRQAAGRGLQLLFYSVGIGQISSEVPQNLSASRPQDRQFILSSKKLLLSDSGFYLCAWGTNIQYFGAGTRLSVL.

This clonotype was counted between two and nine times. The chain is built from TRBV7-6 and TRBJ2-5, with 8 positions matching TRBD2. Germline V gene lookup returns CDR1 SGHVS and CDR2 FNYEAQ. J gave up 2 bases and V 5 bases, and 7 bases lay outside the gene matches. This CDR3 comprises 15 residues. For the CDR3, the DNA is TGTGCCAGCAGCCCAGCGGGAGAGGGACAAGAGACCCAGTACTTC. Translation: CASSPAGEGQETQYF.

The chain couples TRBV5-1 to TRBJ1-3; tentatively, D is TRBD1 (5 bases). CDR3 length: 14 amino acids. Looked up from germline, CDR1 is SGHRS and CDR2 is YFSETQ. V lost 2 bases and J lost 3, with 9 bases in between. The CDR3, as DNA: TGCGCCAGCAGCTTTCCGGGGGATGGAAACACCATATATTTT. Encoded protein: CASSFPGDGNTIYF.

This clonotype was seen a handful of times. The rearrangement links TRBV24-1 to TRBJ2-1; 13 nucleotides line up with TRBD2. The germline gives CDR1 KGHDR, CDR2 SFDVKD. The CDR3 contains 16 residues. V shed 2 bases, J shed 7 bases, and the junction held 4 bases outside the gene matches. CDR3 bases: TGTGCCACCAGTGATTGGGGACTAGCGGGGACTAATGAGCAGTTCTTC. It encodes CATSDWGLAGTNEQFF.

This clonotype was observed a handful of times. The CDR3 nucleotides read TGCGCCAGCAGCTCCGGGACAGGGTATGAAAAACTGTTTTTT. Residues: CASSSGTGYEKLFF. This sequence joins TRBV5-1 and TRBJ1-4; 9 bases match TRBD1. The CDR3 sequence is 14 residues long. V was clipped by 3 bases and J by 6 bases; unmatched bases: 3. CDR1 and CDR2 (germline): SGHRS, YFSETQ.

This chain joins TRBV18 and TRBJ1-1; 7 bases fit TRBD1. This CDR3 has 14 residues. With V trimmed by 5 bases and J by 4 bases, 7 bases remained unmatched. The germline V gene has CDR1 KGHSH and CDR2 LQKENI. The CDR3 coding sequence is TGTGCCAGCTCATCGACAGGGAGGAGCACTGAAGCTTTCTTT. Protein sequence: CASSSTGRSTEAFF.

V and J are TRBV27 and TRBJ1-1; D ambiguous. Germline CDR1 and CDR2: MNHEY and SMNVEV (reference sequence). Trimming took off 6 bases at V and 5 bases at J, with 13 bases between the two ends. The CDR3 is 13 residues long. The CDR3 region has the DNA TGTGCCAGCAGGCCTACCCGAGGAACTGAAGCTTTCTTT. It encodes CASRPTRGTEAFF.

This chain joins TRBV24-1 and TRBJ1-2, with TRBD1 matching 12 bases. After removal of 4 bases from V and 8 bases from J, the junction contained 7 bases not matched to a gene. CDR3 length equals 15 residues. Looked up from germline, CDR1 is KGHDR and CDR2 is SFDVKD. CDR3 residues: CATSDPGTGGGGYTF. In nucleotides, the CDR3 is TGTGCCACCAGTGACCCTGGGACAGGGGGCGGAGGCTACACCTTC.

The chain is built from TRBV19 and TRBJ2-1; TRBD2 matches at 13 bases. Trimming at V came to 3 bases and at J to 0 bases, leaving 5 bases not matched to a gene. CDR1 LNHDA and CDR2 SQIVND come from the germline V gene (reference sequence). This CDR3 has 18 amino acids. The CDR3 bases are TGTGCCAGTAGTATGGGACTAGCGGGACGTGACTCCTACAATGAGCAGTTCTTC. Protein: CASSMGLAGRDSYNEQFF.